This T cell receptor beta chain stems from a study of T cells after yellow fever vaccination. One entry per CDR3 protein, called by TCRdb with MiXCR from the 5' RACE reads. The sample comprises tens of thousands of distinct CDR3 sequences, 7.5% to 8% of which are singletons, and roughly two fifths rests with the top ten. Losses at the gene ends were 0 bases for V and 5 bases for J; bases not matched to a gene: 10. The CDR3 is 19 residues long. In germline, CDR1 is LGHDT, CDR2 YNNKEL (reference sequence). Findings of the study overall: Researchers noted that a small share of clonotypes showed up in both CD4 and CD8 compartments. On re-exposure, the response was weaker but peaked faster, at day 5 versus 15.

This clonotype turned up a few times. Its antigen is as yet unknown. This sequence joins TRBV3-1 and TRBJ2-2, with 12 bases matching TRBD2. Here the sequenced sample was CD8+ T cells sorted from PBMCs, taken on the day of the yellow fever booster vaccination. This sequence originates from a man aged 25-40 years who received the YFV17D yellow fever vaccine. This chain's CDR3 is CASSQERTSGNVWTGELFF. The CDR3 nucleotides are TGTGCCAGCAGCCAAGAACGGACTAGCGGGAACGTATGGACCGGGGAGCTGTTTTTT.